The source of this TCR beta chain is a study of spatial heterogeneity in lung cancer. TCRdb re-analysed the 5' RACE reads in MiXCR, keeping a single row per CDR3 protein. This sample has approximately 92,000 distinct CDR3 sequences, with roughly 12% found just once. Sample time point: sample taken at primary tumor resection. Whole RNA, isolated from tumor, nontumor lung or frozen PBMC, was sequenced without prior sorting. This clonotype has only a few counts. Germline values: CDR1 LNHDA, CDR2 SQIVND (reference sequence). V lost 3 bases and J lost 4, with 9 bases in between. There are 14 residues in the CDR3.

The sequences come from PBMCs, collected at surgery. The chain combines TRBV19 with TRBJ1-4; D remains ambiguous. The receptor was derived from a male donor with early-stage non-small cell lung cancer. Written as DNA, the CDR3 is TGTGCCAGTAGTATTAGTGGGGATAATGAAAAACTGTTTTTT. Protein sequence: CASSISGDNEKLFF.